These 29 T cell receptor beta chains were all obtained from the same sample, sequenced in a study of lymphopenia after photon versus proton radiotherapy. Using immunoSEQ multiplex PCR, the repertoire was profiled, and TCRdb retains in-frame clones only, with some absent. The table has about 55,000 clones, roughly 83% seen once. The specimen was peripheral blood, collected from a patient treated with proton-based radiotherapy. Source of these receptors: a man aged 55 to 70 with pancreatic cancer.

This clone was found once. The chain combines TRBV11-3 with TRBJ2-1, with TRBD2 as a possible D gene (6 bases). The CDR3 is 15 amino acids. V gave up 5 bases and J gave up 0 bases, with 11 bases separating them. Germline loops: CDR1 SGHNT, CDR2 YENEEA. The CDR3 DNA follows: TGTGCCAGCAGCCTGGTAGCGGTCTCCTACAATGAGCAGTTCTTC. Protein sequence: CASSLVAVSYNEQFF.

This chain connects TRBV5-1 to TRBJ2-2; D ambiguous. Germline V gene data show CDR1 as SGHRS and CDR2 as YFSETQ. With 2 bases removed from V and 3 bases from J, the gap between germline ends came to 8 bases. The CDR3 is made up of 14 amino acids. The CDR3 here is CASSLNSYTGELFF. CDR3 coding DNA: TGCGCCAGCAGCTTAAACAGTTACACCGGGGAGCTGTTTTTT.

The V gene is TRBV5-5, the J gene TRBJ1-1; unclear D gene. Germline values: CDR1 SGHKS, CDR2 YYEKEE (reference sequence). Trimming pared 0 bases from V and 3 bases from J, leaving 12 bases between. This CDR3 region has 15 residues. CDR3 bases: TGTGCCAGCAGCTTGGGACGGGATAGGGACACTGAAGCTTTCTTT. It specifies CASSLGRDRDTEAFF.

The chain uses TRBV5-5 and TRBJ1-4; D might be TRBD1 (5 bases). V lost 0 bases to trimming and J lost 5 bases, with 17 bases between them. From germline, CDR1 is SGHKS and CDR2 YYEKEE (reference sequence). This CDR3 has 17 amino acids. In DNA, the CDR3 is TGTGCCAGCAGCTTGGAATACTGGGTCCGGGGGAATGAAAAACTGTTTTTT. Its translation is CASSLEYWVRGNEKLFF.

The V call is TRBV7-3, the J call TRBJ2-5, with D maybe TRBD2 (6 bases). Germline values: CDR1 SGHTA, CDR2 FQGTGA. Deletions cut 6 bases from V and 4 bases from J, with 18 bases between. The CDR3 contains 15 residues. The CDR3 protein is CASSQNALAGETQYF. CDR3 nucleotides: TGTGCCAGCAGTCAAAATGCACTAGCTGGAGAGACCCAGTACTTC.

The chain carries TRBV28 and TRBJ2-1; D gene unclear. The CDR3 has 12 residues. Looked up from germline, CDR1 is MDHEN and CDR2 is SYDVKM. V lost 4 bases to trimming and J lost 7 bases, with 8 bases between them. CDR3 residues: CASSSLANEQFF. The CDR3 DNA is TGTGCCAGCAGTTCTTTGGCTAATGAGCAGTTCTTC.

This chain uses TRBV5-1 with TRBJ2-2; no reliable D call. The ends were cut back, 4 bases at V and 6 bases at J, with 16 bases in the middle. This CDR3 comprises 15 residues. The V gene's germline CDR1 is SGHRS and CDR2 YFSETQ. This CDR3 is CASSPQVALAGELFF. In nucleotides, the CDR3 is TGCGCCAGCAGCCCTCAAGTGGCTTTAGCCGGGGAGCTGTTTTTT.

The CDR3 loop reads CASRGPDKNIQYF. DNA of the CDR3: TGTGCCAGCAGGGGACCCGACAAAAACATTCAGTACTTC. The V call is TRBV6-6, the J call TRBJ2-4, with D perhaps matching TRBD1 or TRBD2 (5 bases each). CDR1 and CDR2 (germline): MNHNY, SVGAGI (reference sequence). V lost 6 bases, J lost 3 bases, and 9 bases lay in between. The CDR3 spans 13 residues.

The V gene is TRBV6-1, the J gene TRBJ2-7; possibly TRBD2 for D (5 bases). The germline V and J ends were trimmed by 4 bases and 6 bases, with 19 bases remaining between them. This CDR3 is 15 amino acids long. Germline loops: CDR1 MNHNS, CDR2 SASEGT. CDR3 in DNA: TGTGCCAGCAGTGTCCGGACCAACAGTGAGGGCGAGCAGTACTTC. As protein: CASSVRTNSEGEQYF.

This chain connects TRBV19 to TRBJ1-1; a weak D match, TRBD1 (5 bases). CDR1 LNHDA and CDR2 SQIVND come from the germline V gene (reference sequence). V lost 7 bases to trimming and J lost 9 bases, with 12 bases between them. This CDR3 spans 11 amino acids. This chain's CDR3 is CASTGTPQAFF. The CDR3 nucleotides read TGTGCCAGTACCGGGACCCCCCAAGCTTTCTTT.

J is TRBJ1-2 and V is TRBV5-1; 7 positions match TRBD1. The CDR3 is 16 amino acids. The V gene's germline CDR1 is SGHRS and CDR2 YFSETQ. V lost 7 bases and J lost 8; bases outside the gene matches: 20. The CDR3 bases are TGCGCCAGCGGAGAGGGACAGACCGACCCCCCGGGGGGCTACACCTTC. Its protein is CASGEGQTDPPGGYTF.

The chain joins TRBV11-2 to TRBJ1-1; no definite D call. The CDR3 totals 15 residues. In germline, CDR1 is SGHAT, CDR2 FQNNGV. V lost 5 bases to trimming and J lost 1 base, with 14 bases between them. CDR3 amino acids: CASSRHKLENTEAFF. The DNA of the CDR3 is TGTGCCAGCAGCCGGCACAAACTGGAGAACACTGAAGCTTTCTTT.

This chain uses TRBV4-1 with TRBJ2-5; 7 nucleotides align to TRBD1. The germline gives CDR1 MGHRA, CDR2 YSYEKL. V was clipped by 1 base and J by 1 base; unmatched bases: 15. This CDR3 has 19 amino acids. The DNA for the CDR3 is TGCGCCAGCAGCCAAGTTGTGGGACAGCAATCCCTCGGCCAAGAGACCCAGTACTTC. Protein: CASSQVVGQQSLGQETQYF.

Comments on this clone: At one of its ends the junction is not consistent with the germline gene, which may arise from a read error. The chain uses TRBV28 and TRBJ1-2, with TRBD1 matching 10 bases. The CDR3 length is 14 residues. Germline CDR1 is MDHEN and CDR2 is SYDVKM. The CDR3 nucleotides are TGTGCCAGCAGTTCGGGACAGGGGAACTTTGGCTACACCTTC. It codes for CASSSGQGNFGYTF.

The V and J genes are TRBV6-4 and TRBJ2-7; D remains unclear. Trimming removed 6 bases at V and 5 bases at J, with 14 bases between. CDR1 and CDR2 (germline): MRHNA, SNTAGT. This CDR3 region has 13 residues. The CDR3 region is CASRNEDWDEQYF. CDR3 DNA: TGTGCCAGCAGGAACGAGGATTGGGACGAGCAGTACTTC.

The genes are TRBV19 and TRBJ1-1; D is possibly TRBD1 (5 bases). This CDR3 spans 14 amino acids. V was pared by 0 bases and J by 10 bases, with 15 bases between. The germline V gene has CDR1 LNHDA and CDR2 SQIVND (reference sequence). The CDR3 sequence is CASSIDPARDGAFF. Here the CDR3 DNA reads TGTGCCAGTAGTATAGACCCCGCGAGGGACGGAGCTTTCTTT.

The chain employs TRBV7-2 and TRBJ2-1; 9 bases map to TRBD1. Germline V CDR1 and CDR2: SGHTA, FQGNSA. The CDR3 runs to 14 residues. The V segment lost 3 bases and the J segment 8 bases; nucleotides outside the gene matches: 5. The CDR3 region is CASSFWDRADEQFF. The CDR3 nucleotides are TGTGCCAGCAGCTTCTGGGACAGGGCAGATGAGCAGTTCTTC.

J is TRBJ1-2 and V is TRBV7-9; unclear D gene. This CDR3 has 13 residues. The V gene's germline CDR1 is SEHNR and CDR2 FQNEAQ (reference sequence). V gave up 4 bases and J gave up 7 bases, with 13 bases separating them. The chain's CDR3 is CASSSRVMGGYTF. The CDR3, as DNA: TGTGCCAGCAGCTCGAGGGTAATGGGTGGCTACACCTTC.

CDR3 bases: TGTGCCAGCAGTCGGACTAGGACAGAGACCCAGTACTTC. This sequence encodes CASSRTRTETQYF. The V gene is TRBV7-6, the J gene TRBJ2-5; the match to TRBD2 covers 7 bases. V was clipped by 6 bases and J by 4 bases; unmatched bases: 5. This CDR3 has 13 amino acids. Germline-derived CDR1 and CDR2 are SGHVS and FNYEAQ.

The table lists this clone with a count of one. The same CDR3 arises from other DNA sequences in this sample as well. The chain has TRBV30 and TRBJ2-2; D unresolved. The V end was cut by 0 bases, the J end by 6 bases, with 17 bases between. The length of the CDR3 is 16 residues. CDR1 is GTSNPN and CDR2 is SVGIG in the germline V gene (reference sequence). CDR3 nucleotides: TGTGCCTGGAGTGTAGGACGGATTGATTTATCCGGGGAGCTGTTTTTT. It is translated as CAWSVGRIDLSGELFF.

V and J are TRBV2 and TRBJ2-3; D unclear. Germline CDR1 and CDR2: SNHLY and FYNNEI. The CDR3 is 15 residues long. The germline V and J ends were trimmed by 3 bases and 0 bases, with 10 bases remaining between them. CDR3 amino acids: CASSERIASTDTQYF. In DNA, the CDR3 is TGTGCCAGCAGTGAGCGGATAGCAAGCACAGATACGCAGTATTTT.

The rearrangement uses TRBV19 and TRBJ2-1; D possibly corresponds to TRBD2 (5 bases). Between the trimmed V and J ends, which lost 6 bases and 0 bases, there was a span of 12 bases. Germline CDR1 and CDR2: LNHDA and SQIVND (reference sequence). The CDR3 spans 15 residues. The CDR3 bases are TGTGCCAGTAGGACTACTTCCCGCTCCTACAATGAGCAGTTCTTC. It specifies CASRTTSRSYNEQFF.

The chain employs TRBV7-8 and TRBJ2-7, with D unresolved. Germline CDR1 SGHVS, CDR2 FQNEAQ. The germline V and J ends were trimmed by 2 bases and 4 bases, with 12 bases remaining between them. The CDR3 loop spans 14 amino acids. The CDR3 bases are TGTGCCAGCAGCTTACAATACAGTTCATACGAGCAGTACTTC. Amino acids: CASSLQYSSYEQYF.

V gene TRBV18 combines with J gene TRBJ1-5, with a weak D call TRBD1 (5 bases). The V gene lost 4 bases and the J gene lost 0 bases, with 16 bases spanning the gap. Germline values: CDR1 KGHSH, CDR2 LQKENI. CDR3 length: 17 residues. CDR3 coding DNA: TGTGCCAGCTCACTGGGACCCGCTACTTCTAGCAATCAGCCCCAGCATTTT. Its protein is CASSLGPATSSNQPQHF. Full variable domain (rest looked up from reference TRBV18 and TRBJ1-5): NAGVMQNPRHLVRRRGQEARLRCSPMKGHSHVYWYRQLPEEGLKFMVYLQKENIIDESGMPKERFSAEFPKEGPSILRIQQVVRGDSAAYFCASSLGPATSSNQPQHFGDGTRLSIL.

V gene TRBV29-1 combines with J gene TRBJ2-7; either TRBD1 or TRBD2 may supply D (5 bases each). In germline, CDR1 is SQVTM, CDR2 ANQGSEA. There are 13 residues in the CDR3. V shed 6 bases and J shed 3 bases, with 15 bases lying between them. CDR3 in amino acids: CSVTGTTDYEQYF. CDR3 nucleotides: TGCAGCGTGACCGGGACGACCGACTACGAGCAGTACTTC.

This clone was counted between two and nine times. V gene TRBV28 combines with J gene TRBJ2-5; 7 nucleotides align to TRBD1. CDR1 and CDR2 (germline): MDHEN, SYDVKM. Germline trimming cut 4 bases from V and 4 bases from J; bases unmatched to any gene: 3. The CDR3 is 13 amino acids. DNA of the CDR3: TGTGCCAGCAGTTCGACAGGGAGAGAGACCCAGTACTTC. Translation: CASSSTGRETQYF.

This sequence joins TRBV2 and TRBJ1-5; 8 bases agree with TRBD1. The CDR3 has 13 amino acids. The V gene end was trimmed by 5 bases and the J gene end by 7 bases; junction bases not matched to a gene: 4. Germline V gene lookup returns CDR1 SNHLY and CDR2 FYNNEI. The DNA of the CDR3 is TGTGCCAGCAGTCTGACAGGGGTCCAGCCCCAGCATTTT. It codes for CASSLTGVQPQHF.

This chain joins TRBV4-1 and TRBJ2-3; D is perhaps TRBD2 (5 bases). The V end was cut by 2 bases, the J end by 0 bases, with 9 bases between. This CDR3 is built from 15 residues. Germline CDR1 MGHRA, CDR2 YSYEKL. In nucleotides, the CDR3 is TGCGCCAGCAGCCAACAAGCGGCAAGCACAGATACGCAGTATTTT. Encoded protein: CASSQQAASTDTQYF.

V is TRBV9 and J is TRBJ2-1; D remains ambiguous. Trimming left V 0 bases short and J 7 bases short, with 11 bases between. Per the germline V gene, CDR1 is SGDLS and CDR2 is YYNGEE. The CDR3 is 14 residues long. The CDR3 nucleotides read TGTGCCAGCAGCGTAGGATCGACGATGAATGAGCAGTTCTTC. Its translation is CASSVGSTMNEQFF.